A single sample gave rise to the 2 T cell receptor beta chains below, sequenced in a study of T-cell reconstitution after alpha-beta-depleted transplantation in children. This sample's TCRbeta library carried unique molecular identifier barcodes. TCRdb re-analysed the PCR reads in MiXCR, keeping a single row per CDR3 protein. The table lists fewer than 450,000 distinct CDR3 sequences, around 16% of them singletons. The sequencing here drew on PBMCs, mostly from graft donor cells, taken 360 days after TCRalphabeta/CD19-depleted stem cell transplant. The receptors stem from a male patient between 2 and 10 years old who had a stem cell transplant for acute lymphoblastic leukemia, so the T cells may come from the graft donor.

This clonotype showed up many times. The chain carries TRBV12-3 or TRBV12-4 and TRBJ2-5, with D tentatively TRBD1 (6 bases). This CDR3 has 14 amino acids. V lost 4 bases to trimming and J lost 7 bases, with 16 bases between them. CDR3 sequence: CASSYRTDSGTQYF. CDR3 bases: TGTGCCAGCAGTTACAGGACAGATTCAGGGACCCAGTACTTC.

V is TRBV20-1 and J is TRBJ2-2, with D possibly being TRBD1 (5 bases). With 6 bases removed from V and 2 bases from J, the gap between germline ends came to 10 bases. The CDR3 extends over 13 amino acids. Looked up from germline, CDR1 is DFQATT and CDR2 is SNEGSKA (reference sequence). In DNA form, the CDR3 reads TGCAGTGCCCCTAGGGGTAACACCGGGGAGCTGTTTTTT. Encoded protein: CSAPRGNTGELFF.